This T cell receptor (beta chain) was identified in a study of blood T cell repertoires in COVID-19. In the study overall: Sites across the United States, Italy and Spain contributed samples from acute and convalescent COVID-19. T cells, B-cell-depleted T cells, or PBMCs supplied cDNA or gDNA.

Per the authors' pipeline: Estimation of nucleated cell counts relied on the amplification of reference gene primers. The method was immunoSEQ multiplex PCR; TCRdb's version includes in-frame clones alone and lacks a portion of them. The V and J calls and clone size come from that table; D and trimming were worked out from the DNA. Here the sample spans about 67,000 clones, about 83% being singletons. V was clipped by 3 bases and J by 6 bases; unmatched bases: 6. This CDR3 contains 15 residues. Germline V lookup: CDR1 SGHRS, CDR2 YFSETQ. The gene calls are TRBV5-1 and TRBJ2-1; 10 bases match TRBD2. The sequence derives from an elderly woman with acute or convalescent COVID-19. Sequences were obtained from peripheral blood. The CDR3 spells CASSSGTSEFNEQFF. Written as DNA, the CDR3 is TGCGCCAGCAGCTCCGGGACTAGCGAATTCAATGAGCAGTTCTTC.